Listed below are T cell receptor beta chains from one sample, sequenced in a study of beta chain features in type 1 diabetes. The repertoire was sequenced with immunoSEQ multiplex PCR; TCRdb's copy has only in-frame clones and lacks some. Here the sample spans 130,000 to 150,000 clones, 6.5% to 8.5% being singletons. Sequencing input: central memory CD4+ T cells from blood. These receptors came from a woman in her twenties or thirties in good health. Both conserved end residues are part of each CDR3. The order of the fields is V gene, J gene, clone size, D gene, CDR3 DNA, CDR3 protein. A D gene is named only where the DNA matches it firmly. Part of the rows lack a size; the others show once, few, many or a class for expanded clones.

v_call: TRBV29-1
j_call: TRBJ2-1
clone_size: many
d_call: NA
cdr3_nt: TGCAGCGTTGAAGAACGGGCGGGTAATGAGCAGTTCTTC
cdr3_aa: CSVEERAGNEQFF

v_call: TRBV7-2
j_call: TRBJ2-1
clone_size: few
d_call: NA
cdr3_nt: TGTGCCAGCAGCTTACGATCCCCCGGACTAAATAATGAGCAGTTCTTC
cdr3_aa: CASSLRSPGLNNEQFF

v_call: TRBV5-4
j_call: TRBJ2-1
clone_size: NA
d_call: NA
cdr3_nt: TGTGCCAGCAGCACCCCAGGGTCCAATGAGCAGTTCTTC
cdr3_aa: CASSTPGSNEQFF

v_call: TRBV7-9
j_call: TRBJ2-7
clone_size: few
d_call: NA
cdr3_nt: TGTGCCAGCAGCTTTAGTTTACAGGGCGAGCAGTACTTC
cdr3_aa: CASSFSLQGEQYF

v_call: TRBV27
j_call: TRBJ2-2
clone_size: NA
d_call: NA
cdr3_nt: TGTGCCAGCACCCCAGGGCTGTTTTTT
cdr3_aa: CASTPGLFF

v_call: TRBV5-1
j_call: TRBJ2-3
clone_size: few
d_call: TRBD2
cdr3_nt: TGCGCCAGCAGCAGAGGATCTAGCGGTAATACAGATACGCAGTATTTT
cdr3_aa: CASSRGSSGNTDTQYF

v_call: TRBV7-8
j_call: TRBJ2-5
clone_size: NA
d_call: NA
cdr3_nt: TGTGCCAGCAGCTTAGCATCCAGGGGGAGGGAGACCCAGTACTTC
cdr3_aa: CASSLASRGRETQYF

v_call: TRBV7-3
j_call: TRBJ2-7
clone_size: NA
d_call: NA
cdr3_nt: TGTGCCAGCAGCCGACTGTCCTACGAGCAGTACTTC
cdr3_aa: CASSRLSYEQYF

v_call: TRBV7-8
j_call: TRBJ2-1
clone_size: NA
d_call: NA
cdr3_nt: TGTGCCAGCAGCTTAGACGACTACCTACTGTTCTTC
cdr3_aa: CASSLDDYLLFF

v_call: TRBV7-2
j_call: TRBJ2-1
clone_size: few
d_call: NA
cdr3_nt: TGTGCCAGCAGCCGCGGGGCTAGCGCCTACAATGAGCAGTTCTTC
cdr3_aa: CASSRGASAYNEQFF

v_call: TRBV18
j_call: TRBJ2-3
clone_size: few
d_call: TRBD1
cdr3_nt: TGTGCCAGCTCACCAATTGGGGACAGGTCCACAGATACGCAGTATTTT
cdr3_aa: CASSPIGDRSTDTQYF

v_call: TRBV29-1
j_call: TRBJ1-4
clone_size: few
d_call: NA
cdr3_nt: TGCAGCGTTGTAGGGGATTTTGCTAATGAAAAACTGTTTTTT
cdr3_aa: CSVVGDFANEKLFF

v_call: TRBV4-2
j_call: TRBJ1-2
clone_size: NA
d_call: NA
cdr3_nt: TGTGCCAGCAGCCAAGCTAAGGGGATAAACTATGGCTACACCTTC
cdr3_aa: CASSQAKGINYGYTF

v_call: TRBV4-1
j_call: TRBJ1-1
clone_size: few
d_call: NA
cdr3_nt: TGCGCCAGCAGCCTCCCTAGGGGGAAGAACACTGAAGCTTTCTTT
cdr3_aa: CASSLPRGKNTEAFF

v_call: TRBV7-9
j_call: TRBJ1-1
clone_size: NA
d_call: NA
cdr3_nt: TGTGCCAGCCAAACGGGACTTTCTGTTGTGCACACTGAAGCTTTCTTT
cdr3_aa: CASQTGLSVVHTEAFF

v_call: TRBV19
j_call: TRBJ2-1
clone_size: few
d_call: NA
cdr3_nt: TGTGCCAGTAGACCTCGGGTAAGCTCCTACAATGAGCAGTTCTTC
cdr3_aa: CASRPRVSSYNEQFF

v_call: TRBV6-5
j_call: TRBJ2-6
clone_size: few
d_call: NA
cdr3_nt: TGTGCCACGGAGGGAAGCATCTCTGGGGCCAACGTCCTGACTTTC
cdr3_aa: CATEGSISGANVLTF

v_call: TRBV9
j_call: TRBJ2-5
clone_size: few
d_call: TRBD2
cdr3_nt: TGTGCCAGCAGCGTAGGGTTAACGGGCGGGAGTGGAGAGACCCAGTACTTC
cdr3_aa: CASSVGLTGGSGETQYF

v_call: TRBV5-4
j_call: TRBJ1-2
clone_size: many
d_call: NA
cdr3_nt: TGTGCCAGCAGCTTGGCACTTACAGGGTATGGCTACACCTTC
cdr3_aa: CASSLALTGYGYTF

v_call: TRBV5-1
j_call: TRBJ2-6
clone_size: few
d_call: TRBD1
cdr3_nt: TGCGCCAGCAGCCCTACAGGGGGCCTCGCTGGGGCCAACGTCCTGACTTTC
cdr3_aa: CASSPTGGLAGANVLTF

v_call: TRBV5-1
j_call: TRBJ2-2
clone_size: few
d_call: NA
cdr3_nt: TGCGCCAGCAGCTTGACAAACAGGGCGGGCACCGGGGAGCTGTTTTTT
cdr3_aa: CASSLTNRAGTGELFF

v_call: TRBV4-3
j_call: TRBJ2-7
clone_size: NA
d_call: TRBD1
cdr3_nt: TGCGCCAGCAGCCAAGTGACAGGGTTGAACGAGCAGTACTTC
cdr3_aa: CASSQVTGLNEQYF

v_call: TRBV7-2
j_call: TRBJ2-7
clone_size: NA
d_call: NA
cdr3_nt: TGTGCCAGCAGTTCCCCCTCAGGCCACGAGCAGTACTTC
cdr3_aa: CASSSPSGHEQYF

v_call: TRBV7-9
j_call: TRBJ2-5
clone_size: many
d_call: NA
cdr3_nt: TGTGCCAGCAGCTTTGCGGAGAAAGAGACCCAGTACTTC
cdr3_aa: CASSFAEKETQYF

v_call: TRBV29-1
j_call: TRBJ2-1
clone_size: few
d_call: NA
cdr3_nt: TGCAGCGTTGCTCAGGGGAATAGGAATGAGCAGTTCTTC
cdr3_aa: CSVAQGNRNEQFF

v_call: TRBV7-2
j_call: TRBJ2-4
clone_size: NA
d_call: TRBD2
cdr3_nt: TGTGCCAGCAGCTTGACTAGCTCGGTGGCCAAAAACATTCAGTACTTC
cdr3_aa: CASSLTSSVAKNIQYF

v_call: TRBV2
j_call: TRBJ1-5
clone_size: NA
d_call: TRBD1
cdr3_nt: TGTGCCAGCTCTCGACAGGGTGGTGATGGCAATCAGCCCCAGCATTTT
cdr3_aa: CASSRQGGDGNQPQHF

v_call: TRBV7-2
j_call: TRBJ2-5
clone_size: many
d_call: NA
cdr3_nt: TGTGCCAGCAGCCGGGACCAAGAGACCCAGTACTTC
cdr3_aa: CASSRDQETQYF

v_call: TRBV4-3
j_call: TRBJ2-7
clone_size: NA
d_call: TRBD2
cdr3_nt: TGCGCCAGCAGCCAAGATCCCCCCCGAGGCAGCGGGAGACTTGGTGAGCAGTACTTC
cdr3_aa: CASSQDPPRGSGRLGEQYF

v_call: TRBV27
j_call: TRBJ2-1
clone_size: few
d_call: TRBD2
cdr3_nt: TGCGCCAGCAGTCCTGTTTGGAACGCCGGGCTAGCGGGTAGAGGTGAGCAGTTCTTC
cdr3_aa: CASSPVWNAGLAGRGEQFF

v_call: TRBV18
j_call: TRBJ2-3
clone_size: many
d_call: NA
cdr3_nt: TGTGCCAGCTCACCGGCGGGGACCAAAGATACGCAGTATTTT
cdr3_aa: CASSPAGTKDTQYF

v_call: TRBV2
j_call: TRBJ2-4
clone_size: NA
d_call: NA
cdr3_nt: TGTGCCAGCAGTTACACTAGGGGAGGCAAAAACATTCAGTACTTC
cdr3_aa: CASSYTRGGKNIQYF

v_call: TRBV28
j_call: TRBJ2-7
clone_size: NA
d_call: TRBD2
cdr3_nt: TGTGCTAGCGGACTAGCGGGAGGCCGCTCCTACGAGCAGTACTTC
cdr3_aa: CASGLAGGRSYEQYF

v_call: TRBV18
j_call: TRBJ2-7
clone_size: NA
d_call: TRBD1
cdr3_nt: TGTGCCAGCTCACCAGACAGGGGAGTCTCCTACGAGCAGTACTTC
cdr3_aa: CASSPDRGVSYEQYF

v_call: TRBV7-2
j_call: TRBJ2-1
clone_size: NA
d_call: TRBD2
cdr3_nt: TGTGCCAGCAGCTTAGCCCTAGCGGGAGAAAATGAGCAGTTCTTC
cdr3_aa: CASSLALAGENEQFF

v_call: TRBV6-1
j_call: TRBJ2-7
clone_size: NA
d_call: TRBD2
cdr3_nt: TGTGCCAGCAGTGACCTAGCGGGAAGTATCTACGAGCAGTACTTC
cdr3_aa: CASSDLAGSIYEQYF

v_call: TRBV7-9
j_call: TRBJ2-5
clone_size: many
d_call: TRBD2
cdr3_nt: TGTGCCAGCAGCGTAAATCGACTAGCGGAATACCAAGAGACCCAGTACTTC
cdr3_aa: CASSVNRLAEYQETQYF

v_call: TRBV20-1
j_call: TRBJ2-7
clone_size: few
d_call: TRBD2
cdr3_nt: TGCAGTGCGGTAGCGGGAGATTTTCCGTACTTC
cdr3_aa: CSAVAGDFPYF

v_call: TRBV4-3
j_call: TRBJ2-3
clone_size: NA
d_call: TRBD2
cdr3_nt: TGCGCCAGCAGCCAAGATTTAGCGGGGATATCAGATACGCAGTATTTT
cdr3_aa: CASSQDLAGISDTQYF

v_call: TRBV2
j_call: TRBJ2-7
clone_size: few
d_call: TRBD2
cdr3_nt: TGTGCCAGCAGTGAACGTAGCGGGTATTCCTACGAGCAGTACTTC
cdr3_aa: CASSERSGYSYEQYF

v_call: TRBV29-1
j_call: TRBJ1-1
clone_size: many
d_call: NA
cdr3_nt: TGCAGCGTCCGTACAGGACTAGACACTGAAGCTTTCTTT
cdr3_aa: CSVRTGLDTEAFF

v_call: TRBV7-2
j_call: TRBJ2-1
clone_size: few
d_call: TRBD2
cdr3_nt: TGTGCCAGCAGCTTAGACAGACTAGCGAGCAATGAGCAGTTCTTC
cdr3_aa: CASSLDRLASNEQFF

v_call: TRBV28
j_call: TRBJ2-3
clone_size: many
d_call: TRBD1
cdr3_nt: TGTGCCAGCAGTTTCAGGGGGAGAGGGAAAAAGCAGTATTTT
cdr3_aa: CASSFRGRGKKQYF

v_call: TRBV28
j_call: TRBJ2-7
clone_size: NA
d_call: TRBD2
cdr3_nt: TGTGCCAGCAGTTTAGTTAGCGGGAGAGACGAGCAGTACTTC
cdr3_aa: CASSLVSGRDEQYF

v_call: TRBV11-1
j_call: TRBJ2-5
clone_size: NA
d_call: NA
cdr3_nt: TGTGCCAGCAGCTTCGCGGTACAAGAGACCCAGTACTTC
cdr3_aa: CASSFAVQETQYF

v_call: TRBV14
j_call: TRBJ2-1
clone_size: many
d_call: NA
cdr3_nt: TGTGCCAGCAGCCACTTTGTCTACAATGAGCAGTTCTTC
cdr3_aa: CASSHFVYNEQFF

v_call: TRBV11-2
j_call: TRBJ2-7
clone_size: NA
d_call: TRBD1
cdr3_nt: TGTGCCAGCATCCCGAAACAGGGGGCATCCTACGAGCAGTACTTC
cdr3_aa: CASIPKQGASYEQYF

v_call: TRBV19
j_call: TRBJ2-7
clone_size: NA
d_call: TRBD2
cdr3_nt: TGTGCCAGTAGTCTTACTAGCGATTGGGGCGAGCAGTACTTC
cdr3_aa: CASSLTSDWGEQYF

v_call: TRBV30
j_call: TRBJ1-2
clone_size: few
d_call: NA
cdr3_nt: TGTGCCTGGTTGACAGTCTATGGCTACACCTTC
cdr3_aa: CAWLTVYGYTF

v_call: TRBV28
j_call: TRBJ2-3
clone_size: few
d_call: NA
cdr3_nt: TGTGCCAGCAGTTTTTCCCGGGTTACGCAGTATTTT
cdr3_aa: CASSFSRVTQYF

v_call: TRBV7-2
j_call: TRBJ2-7
clone_size: NA
d_call: TRBD2
cdr3_nt: TGTGCCAGCAGCTTAGCCACTAGCGGGAGGGCCTACGAGCAGTACTTC
cdr3_aa: CASSLATSGRAYEQYF

v_call: TRBV10-3
j_call: TRBJ2-3
clone_size: few
d_call: TRBD1
cdr3_nt: TGTGCCATTCGGGACAGACTTTCAGACACAGATACGCAGTATTTT
cdr3_aa: CAIRDRLSDTDTQYF

v_call: TRBV9
j_call: TRBJ2-2
clone_size: NA
d_call: NA
cdr3_nt: TGTGCCAGCAGCGAACGAGGTACGAACACCGGGGAGCTGTTTTTT
cdr3_aa: CASSERGTNTGELFF

v_call: TRBV28
j_call: TRBJ2-1
clone_size: NA
d_call: TRBD2
cdr3_nt: TGTGCCAGCATGACTTACCTAGCGGCTAAGAGCTCCTACAATGAGCAGTTCTTC
cdr3_aa: CASMTYLAAKSSYNEQFF

v_call: TRBV5-1
j_call: TRBJ2-3
clone_size: NA
d_call: TRBD2
cdr3_nt: TGCGCCAGCAGCTTGGTCGCGGGAGGGCCTGATACGCAGTATTTT
cdr3_aa: CASSLVAGGPDTQYF